This T cell receptor (beta chain) emerged from a study of T cell therapy after organ transplantation. The study, taken as a whole, reports: Both transferred clonotypes and endogenous ones absent from products apparently reconstituted. Antirejection and antiviral medication effects could not be assessed.

On this clone itself: The target antigen is unknown.

The CDR3 spans 14 residues. Time point specified: 4-8 weeks after completion of therapy. These transplant recipients had drug-resistant or recurrent cytomegalovirus infection. TCRdb's table, derived via immunoSEQ multiplex PCR, lists solely in-frame clones and lacks some. The sample consists of around 4,400 clones, approximately 74% of them appearing once. The clonotype comes from a human patient who had received a solid organ transplant and had CMV disease. The graft donor may have contributed some T cells. This specimen consisted of CD8+ T cells from blood, obtained after autologous CMV-specific T cell therapy. The rearrangement joins TRBV21-1 to TRBJ2-7. TRBV21-1 is tagged as a pseudogene. The CDR3: CASSKVRGNGEQYF. CDR3 nucleotide sequence: TGTGCCAGCAGCAAAGTTCGGGGCAACGGCGAGCAGTACTTC.